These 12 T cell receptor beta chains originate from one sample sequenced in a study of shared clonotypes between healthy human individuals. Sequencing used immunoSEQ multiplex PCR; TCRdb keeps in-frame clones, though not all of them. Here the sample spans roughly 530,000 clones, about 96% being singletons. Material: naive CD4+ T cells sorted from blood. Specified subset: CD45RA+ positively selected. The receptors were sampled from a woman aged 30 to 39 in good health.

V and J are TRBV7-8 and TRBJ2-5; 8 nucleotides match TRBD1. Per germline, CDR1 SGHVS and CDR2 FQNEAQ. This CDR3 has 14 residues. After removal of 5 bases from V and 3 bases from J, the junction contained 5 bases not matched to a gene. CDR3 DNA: TGTGCCAGCAGCCCAGGGGGCCCGAAAGAGACCCAGTACTTC. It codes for CASSPGGPKETQYF. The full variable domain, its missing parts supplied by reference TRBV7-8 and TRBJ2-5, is GAGVSQSPRYKVAKRGQDVALRCDPISGHVSLFWYQQALGQGPEFLTYFQNEAQLDKSGLPSDRFFAERPEGSVSTLKIQRTQQEDSAVYLCASSPGGPKETQYFGPGTRLLVL.

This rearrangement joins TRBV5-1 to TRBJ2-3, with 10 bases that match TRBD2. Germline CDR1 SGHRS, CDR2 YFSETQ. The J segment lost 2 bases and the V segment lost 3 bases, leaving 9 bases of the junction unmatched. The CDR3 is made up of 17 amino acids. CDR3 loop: CASSSSVLAGLTDTQYF. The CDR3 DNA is TGCGCCAGCAGCTCGAGCGTACTAGCGGGGCTCACAGATACGCAGTATTTT. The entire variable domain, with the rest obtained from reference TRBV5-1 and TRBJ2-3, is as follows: KAGVTQTPRYLIKTRGQQVTLSCSPISGHRSVSWYQQTPGQGLQFLFEYFSETQRNKGNFPGRFSGRQFSNSRSEMNVSTLELGDSALYLCASSSSVLAGLTDTQYFGPGTRLTVL.

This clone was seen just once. The CDR3 here is CASTYQEGHTEAFF. In nucleotides, the CDR3 is TGTGCCAGTACCTACCAAGAGGGGCACACTGAAGCTTTCTTT. This rearrangement joins TRBV19 to TRBJ1-1; D is possibly TRBD1 (5 bases). Germline CDR1 LNHDA, CDR2 SQIVND (reference sequence). The V and J ends lost 7 bases and 3 bases respectively, with 15 bases between them. The CDR3 extends over 14 amino acids.

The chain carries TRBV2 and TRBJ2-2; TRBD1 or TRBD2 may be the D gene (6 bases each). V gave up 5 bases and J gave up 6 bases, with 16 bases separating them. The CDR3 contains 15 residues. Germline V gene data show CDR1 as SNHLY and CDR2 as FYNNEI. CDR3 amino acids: CASSLQGLIAGELFF. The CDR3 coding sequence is TGTGCCAGCAGTCTACAGGGACTTATAGCCGGGGAGCTGTTTTTT.

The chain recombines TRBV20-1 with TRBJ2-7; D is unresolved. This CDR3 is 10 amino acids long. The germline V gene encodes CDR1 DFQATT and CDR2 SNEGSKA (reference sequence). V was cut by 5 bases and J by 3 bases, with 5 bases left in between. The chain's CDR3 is CSAYSYEQYF. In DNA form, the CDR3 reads TGCAGTGCTTACAGCTACGAGCAGTACTTC.

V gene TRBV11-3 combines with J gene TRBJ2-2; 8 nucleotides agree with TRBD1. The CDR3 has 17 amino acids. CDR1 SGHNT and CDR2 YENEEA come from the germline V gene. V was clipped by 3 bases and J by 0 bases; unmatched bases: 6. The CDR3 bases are TGTGCCAGCAGCTTCCGGACAGGGTCCGCGAACACCGGGGAGCTGTTTTTT. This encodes CASSFRTGSANTGELFF.

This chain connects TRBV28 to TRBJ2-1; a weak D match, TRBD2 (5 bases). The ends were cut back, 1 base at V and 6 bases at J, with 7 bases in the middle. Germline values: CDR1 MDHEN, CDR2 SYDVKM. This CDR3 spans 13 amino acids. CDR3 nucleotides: TGTGCCAGCAGTTTATCGAGGGTCAATGAGCAGTTCTTC. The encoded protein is CASSLSRVNEQFF.

The CDR3 nucleotides read TGTGCCAGCAAAAGACGGGGATACGAGCAGTACTTC. Translated, it gives CASKRRGYEQYF. This chain joins TRBV5-6 and TRBJ2-7; D perhaps matches TRBD2 (5 bases). Trimming removed 6 bases from V and 4 bases from J, with 11 bases in between. The CDR3 length is 12 residues. Germline assignment: CDR1 SGHDT and CDR2 YYEEEE.

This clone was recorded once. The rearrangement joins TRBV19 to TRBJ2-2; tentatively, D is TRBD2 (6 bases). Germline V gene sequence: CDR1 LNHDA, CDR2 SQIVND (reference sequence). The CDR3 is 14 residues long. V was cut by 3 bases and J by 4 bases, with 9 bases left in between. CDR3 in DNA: TGTGCCAGTAGTATCCATAGCGGCACCGGGGAGCTGTTTTTT. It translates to CASSIHSGTGELFF.

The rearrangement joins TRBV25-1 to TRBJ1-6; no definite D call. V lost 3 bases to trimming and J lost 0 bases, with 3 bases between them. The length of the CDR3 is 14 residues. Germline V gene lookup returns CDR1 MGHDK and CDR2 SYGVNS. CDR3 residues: CASSDSSYNSPLHF. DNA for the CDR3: TGTGCCAGCAGTGACAGCTCCTATAATTCACCCCTCCACTTT.

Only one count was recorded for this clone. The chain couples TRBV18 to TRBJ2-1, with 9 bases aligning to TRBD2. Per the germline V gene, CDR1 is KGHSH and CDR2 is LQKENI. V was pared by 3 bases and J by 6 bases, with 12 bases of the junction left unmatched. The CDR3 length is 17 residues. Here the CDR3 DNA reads TGTGCCAGCTCACCGAGGGGCGGGCTAGCGGGACGCAATGAGCAGTTCTTC. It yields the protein CASSPRGGLAGRNEQFF.

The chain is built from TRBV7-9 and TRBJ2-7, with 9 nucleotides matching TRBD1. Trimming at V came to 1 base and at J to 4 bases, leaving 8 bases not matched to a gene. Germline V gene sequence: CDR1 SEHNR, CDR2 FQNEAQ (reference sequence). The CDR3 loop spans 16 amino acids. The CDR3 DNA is TGTGCCAGCAGCTTAGGTTCCGGGACAGGGTCATACGAGCAGTACTTC. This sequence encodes CASSLGSGTGSYEQYF. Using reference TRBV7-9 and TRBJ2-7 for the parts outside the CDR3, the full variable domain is DTGVSQNPRHKITKRGQNVTFRCDPISEHNRLYWYRQTLGQGPEFLTYFQNEAQLEKSRLLSDRFSAERPKGSFSTLEIQRTEQGDSAMYLCASSLGSGTGSYEQYFGPGTRLTVT.